Listed below are T cell receptor beta chains from one sample, sequenced in a study of T cells in tumors after PD-1 blockade. Here immunoSEQ multiplex PCR was the method, and the copy in TCRdb shows in-frame clones only, minus some. The sample consists of about 47,000 clones, just under 80% of them appearing once. Sequenced here: PBMCs, sampled before anti-PD-1 treatment. The receptor set was obtained from a human donor with basal cell carcinoma. Each CDR3 is given with its conserved first and last residue. Each record gives: D gene, CDR3 length, clone size, V gene, J gene, CDR3 protein, CDR3 DNA. D genes are given only for firm matches. A row's size may be missing; if present it is once, few, many or a size class.

TRBD2	14	NA	TRBV7-2	TRBJ2-1	CASSPGGRYNEQFF	TGTGCCAGCAGCCCCGGCGGGAGATACAATGAGCAGTTCTTC
TRBD1	15	NA	TRBV2	TRBJ2-3	CASFYRGHSTDTQYF	TGTGCCAGCTTCTACAGGGGGCACAGCACAGATACGCAGTATTTT
NA	15	many	TRBV5-1	TRBJ1-6	CASRGSGSTNSPLHF	TGCGCCAGCAGAGGGTCAGGGTCCACTAATTCACCCCTCCACTTT
NA	16	NA	TRBV24-1	TRBJ1-5	CATSEGGARSNQPQHF	TGTGCCACCAGTGAAGGGGGAGCGCGAAGCAATCAGCCCCAGCATTTT
NA	14	once	TRBV6-5	TRBJ2-3	CASSQTARTDTQYF	TGTGCCAGCAGTCAGACCGCCCGCACAGATACGCAGTATTTT
NA	14	NA	TRBV4-1	TRBJ1-4	CASSLRQKNEKLFF	TGCGCCAGCAGCCTGAGACAGAAGAATGAAAAACTGTTTTTT
NA	17	NA	TRBV3-1/TRBV3-2	TRBJ1-1	CASSHPLIGSQNTEAFF	TGTGCCAGCAGCCATCCACTCATCGGGTCTCAGAACACTGAAGCTTTCTTT
TRBD2	15	NA	TRBV14	TRBJ2-1	CASSRLAGGLIEQFF	TGTGCCAGCAGCCGACTAGCGGGAGGGTTAATTGAGCAGTTCTTC
NA	13	NA	TRBV6-6	TRBJ2-2	CASSHLNTGELFF	TGTGCCAGCAGCCACTTGAACACCGGGGAGCTGTTTTTT
TRBD2	16	NA	TRBV30	TRBJ2-7	CAWSVLPGLANYEQYF	TGTGCCTGGAGTGTACTCCCGGGACTAGCGAATTACGAGCAGTACTTC
NA	14	NA	TRBV7-9	TRBJ2-2	CASSFEANTGELFF	TGTGCCAGCAGCTTCGAAGCGAACACCGGGGAGCTGTTTTTT
NA	16	NA	TRBV5-1	TRBJ2-1	CASSWAGQSSYNEQFF	TGCGCCAGCAGCTGGGCGGGACAGAGCTCCTACAATGAGCAGTTCTTC
NA	13	NA	TRBV5-6	TRBJ2-7	CASSLQGNNEQYF	TGTGCCAGCAGCTTGCAGGGAAACAACGAGCAGTACTTC
NA	14	NA	TRBV10-3	TRBJ1-5	CAISEPTENQPQHF	TGTGCCATCAGTGAACCCACGGAAAATCAGCCCCAGCATTTT
NA	12	NA	TRBV28	TRBJ2-1	CASSLLTRGQFF	TGTGCCAGCAGTTTATTAACCCGGGGGCAGTTCTTC
NA	13	NA	TRBV5-4	TRBJ1-2	CATIHDVSYGYTF	TGTGCCACTATCCATGACGTCAGTTATGGCTACACCTTC
TRBD2	18	NA	TRBV9	TRBJ2-3	CASSVGPMAGGPTDTQYF	TGTGCCAGCAGCGTAGGCCCTATGGCGGGAGGGCCGACAGATACGCAGTATTTT
TRBD1	15	NA	TRBV2	TRBJ1-2	CASNSDRGRRLGYTF	TGTGCCAGCAATTCGGACAGGGGGCGAAGGTTGGGCTACACCTTC
TRBD2	14	NA	TRBV29-1	TRBJ2-1	CSVVGLAGDNEQFF	TGCAGCGTTGTGGGACTAGCGGGAGACAATGAGCAGTTCTTC
NA	13	NA	TRBV7-2	TRBJ2-1	CASSKPGRVEQFF	TGTGCCAGCAGCAAGCCGGGAAGGGTTGAGCAGTTCTTC
NA	16	NA	TRBV24-1	TRBJ1-5	CATSDSPGRSNQPQHF	TGTGCCACCAGTGATTCCCCGGGGCGGAGCAATCAGCCCCAGCATTTT
TRBD1	13	NA	TRBV6-5	TRBJ1-4	CAAYDRGNEKLFF	TGTGCCGCATATGACAGGGGAAATGAAAAACTGTTTTTT